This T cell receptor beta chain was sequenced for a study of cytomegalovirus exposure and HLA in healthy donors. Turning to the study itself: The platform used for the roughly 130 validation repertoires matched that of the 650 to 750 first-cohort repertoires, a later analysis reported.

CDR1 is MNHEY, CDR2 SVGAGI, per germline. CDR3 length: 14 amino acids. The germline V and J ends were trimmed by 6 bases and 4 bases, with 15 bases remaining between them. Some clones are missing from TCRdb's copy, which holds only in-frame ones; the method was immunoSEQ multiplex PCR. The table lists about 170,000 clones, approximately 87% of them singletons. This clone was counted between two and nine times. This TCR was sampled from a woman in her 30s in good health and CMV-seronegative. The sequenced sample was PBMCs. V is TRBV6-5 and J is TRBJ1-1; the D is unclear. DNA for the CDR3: TGTGCCAGCAGGGCATGGTTCCGGGGCACTGAAGCTTTCTTT. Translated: CASRAWFRGTEAFF.